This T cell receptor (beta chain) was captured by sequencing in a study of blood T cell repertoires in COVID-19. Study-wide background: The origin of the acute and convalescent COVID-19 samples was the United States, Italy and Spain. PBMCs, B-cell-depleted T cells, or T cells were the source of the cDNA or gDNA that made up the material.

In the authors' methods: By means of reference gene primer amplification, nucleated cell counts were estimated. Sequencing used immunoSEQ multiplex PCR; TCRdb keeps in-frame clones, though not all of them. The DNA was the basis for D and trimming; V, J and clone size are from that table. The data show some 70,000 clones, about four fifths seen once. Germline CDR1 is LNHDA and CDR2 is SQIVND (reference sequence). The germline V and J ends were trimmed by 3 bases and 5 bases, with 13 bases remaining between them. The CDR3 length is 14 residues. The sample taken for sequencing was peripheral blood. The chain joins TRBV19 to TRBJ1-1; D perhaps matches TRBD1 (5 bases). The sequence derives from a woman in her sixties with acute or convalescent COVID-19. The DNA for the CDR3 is TGTGCCAGTAGTATGTACGGGGGAGTTACTGAAGCTTTCTTT. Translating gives CASSMYGGVTEAFF.